The next 8 T cell receptor beta chains were all read from a single sample in a study of T cell changes during pregnancy in multiple sclerosis. TCRdb keeps only in-frame clones here, not all; method: immunoSEQ multiplex PCR. The sample records about 80,000 clones, around 92% being singletons. Sequencing was performed on peripheral blood, taken before pregnancy. These receptors all stem from a female donor with multiple sclerosis, enrolled in a pregnancy study.

The CDR3: CASSPAGITYNEQFF. The CDR3 coding sequence is TGTGCCAGCAGCCCCGCCGGGATTACGTACAATGAGCAGTTCTTC. The chain couples TRBV7-3 to TRBJ2-1; a weak D match, TRBD2 (5 bases). CDR3 length: 15 amino acids. V was cut by 5 bases and J by 4 bases, with 15 bases left in between. Germline values: CDR1 SGHTA, CDR2 FQGTGA.

The rearrangement links TRBV2 to TRBJ2-2; D possibly corresponds to TRBD2 (6 bases). This CDR3 region has 11 residues. V lost 8 bases to trimming and J lost 5 bases, with 6 bases between them. The germline gives CDR1 SNHLY, CDR2 FYNNEI. The CDR3, as DNA: TGTGCCAGCGGGGGGACCGGGGAGCTGTTTTTT. Amino acids: CASGGTGELFF.

V and J are TRBV28 and TRBJ1-2; D not certain. The CDR3 has 14 amino acids. Germline V gene sequence: CDR1 MDHEN, CDR2 SYDVKM. Trimming removed 3 bases at V and 5 bases at J, with 13 bases between. The chain's CDR3 is CASSFPLNSYGYTF. The CDR3 DNA sequence: TGTGCCAGCAGTTTCCCCCTTAACAGTTATGGCTACACCTTC.

The rearrangement uses TRBV30 and TRBJ2-2, with D maybe TRBD2 (6 bases). V was clipped by 0 bases and J by 4 bases, with 15 bases between them. The CDR3 sequence is 16 residues long. Germline assignment: CDR1 GTSNPN and CDR2 SVGIG (reference sequence). CDR3 sequence: CAWSVLAGQSTGELFF. CDR3 nucleotides: TGTGCCTGGAGTGTACTCGCGGGGCAGTCCACCGGGGAGCTGTTTTTT.

This sequence joins TRBV28 and TRBJ2-5; TRBD2 matches 11 bases. The ends lost 6 bases at V and 4 bases at J; junction bases unmatched: 7. The CDR3 has 15 amino acids. Germline-derived CDR1 and CDR2 are MDHEN and SYDVKM. CDR3 sequence: CASSLLGLAVETQYF. The CDR3 coding sequence is TGTGCCAGCAGCTTGCTGGGACTAGCGGTAGAGACCCAGTACTTC.

The chain employs TRBV2 and TRBJ1-2, with 7 bases lining up with TRBD1. With 5 bases clipped from V and 6 bases from J, the junction kept 6 bases outside the gene matches. The CDR3 has 13 residues. CDR1 is SNHLY and CDR2 is FYNNEI in the germline V gene. For the CDR3, the DNA is TGTGCCAGCAGTCCCGACAGGGCGGATGGCTACACCTTC. This sequence encodes CASSPDRADGYTF.

In nucleotides, the CDR3 is TGTGCCAGCAGCTTGGTGTTCGACAGGTTTTCCTACGAGCAGTACTTC. Amino acid sequence: CASSLVFDRFSYEQYF. The rearrangement joins TRBV5-6 to TRBJ2-7, with D perhaps TRBD1 (6 bases). V was cut by 0 bases and J by 1 base, with 14 bases left in between. CDR1 is SGHDT and CDR2 is YYEEEE in the germline V gene. The CDR3 covers 16 residues.

The genes are TRBV19 and TRBJ1-1; D gene unclear. Deletions cut 4 bases from V and 1 base from J, with 4 bases between. The CDR3 loop spans 12 amino acids. CDR1 LNHDA and CDR2 SQIVND come from the germline V gene (reference sequence). The CDR3 nucleotides read TGTGCCAGTAGTACCCGGAACACTGAAGCTTTCTTT. Protein sequence: CASSTRNTEAFF.